This T cell receptor (beta chain) was identified in a study of blood T cell repertoires in COVID-19. Study context: In each case, the material was cDNA or gDNA derived from T cells, B-cell-depleted T cells, or PBMCs.

Germline lookup yields CDR1 SGHTA and CDR2 FQGTGA. The CDR3 is 16 amino acids. Trimming took 2 bases from V and 2 from J; bases not matched to a gene: 4. Some clones are missing from TCRdb's copy, which holds only in-frame ones; the method was immunoSEQ multiplex PCR. The sample holds around 290,000 clones; more than 70% are singletons and the top ten take around 2%. This receptor was identified in a woman aged 55-69 years in a cohort exposed to, infected with or recovered from COVID-19 (not recorded which). The specimen was PBMCs or T cells enriched from blood (not recorded which). The chain combines TRBV7-3 with TRBJ2-1, with 9 bases aligning to TRBD2. CDR3 protein: CASSLGTSFPYNEQFF. The CDR3 DNA reads as TGTGCCAGCAGCTTAGGGACTAGCTTCCCCTACAATGAGCAGTTCTTC.